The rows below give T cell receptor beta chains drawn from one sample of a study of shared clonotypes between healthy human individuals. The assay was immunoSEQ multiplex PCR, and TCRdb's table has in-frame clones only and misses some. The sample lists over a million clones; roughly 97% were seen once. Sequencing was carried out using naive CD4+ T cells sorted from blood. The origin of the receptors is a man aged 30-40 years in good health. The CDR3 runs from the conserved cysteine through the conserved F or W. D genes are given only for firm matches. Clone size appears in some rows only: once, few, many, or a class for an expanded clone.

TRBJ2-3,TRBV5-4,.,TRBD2,TGTGCCAGCAGGGGCGGCGGGAGGGTCGGAACAGATACGCAGTATTTT,CASRGGGRVGTDTQYF
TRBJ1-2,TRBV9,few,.,TGTGCCAGCAGCCAGGCCCGGTCACATGGCTACACCTTC,CASSQARSHGYTF
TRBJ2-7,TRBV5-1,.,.,TGCGCCAGCAGCAATCGGGATGCCTACGAGCAGTACTTC,CASSNRDAYEQYF
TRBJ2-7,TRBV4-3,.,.,TGCGCCAGCAGCCAATCAATTAGGGGCGCGCTGCAGTACTTC,CASSQSIRGALQYF
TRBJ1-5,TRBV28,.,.,TGTGCCAGCAGTTTAATGGGCCGTCGGGATCAGCCCCAGCATTTT,CASSLMGRRDQPQHF
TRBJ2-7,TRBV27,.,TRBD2,TGTGCCAGCAGTTCCAGACTAGCGGGGATATACGAGCAGTACTTC,CASSSRLAGIYEQYF
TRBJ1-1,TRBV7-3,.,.,TGTGCCAGCAGCTTAGACGGGTATGCTGAAGCTTTCTTT,CASSLDGYAEAFF
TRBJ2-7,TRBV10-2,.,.,TGCGCCAGCAGTCAGGGTTTGGAGCAGTACTTC,CASSQGLEQYF
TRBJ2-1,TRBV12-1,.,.,TGTGCCAGCAGCACCCGAAACAATGAGCAGTTCTTC,CASSTRNNEQFF
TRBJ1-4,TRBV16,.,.,TGTGCCAGCAGCCAAGCCGGCCAGGGAGGAAAGGAAAAACTGTTTTTT,CASSQAGQGGKEKLFF
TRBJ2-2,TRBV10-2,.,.,TGCGCCAGCAGTGACATACTAAGCCGCAGAACTCCGAACACCGGGGAGCTGTTTTTT,CASSDILSRRTPNTGELFF